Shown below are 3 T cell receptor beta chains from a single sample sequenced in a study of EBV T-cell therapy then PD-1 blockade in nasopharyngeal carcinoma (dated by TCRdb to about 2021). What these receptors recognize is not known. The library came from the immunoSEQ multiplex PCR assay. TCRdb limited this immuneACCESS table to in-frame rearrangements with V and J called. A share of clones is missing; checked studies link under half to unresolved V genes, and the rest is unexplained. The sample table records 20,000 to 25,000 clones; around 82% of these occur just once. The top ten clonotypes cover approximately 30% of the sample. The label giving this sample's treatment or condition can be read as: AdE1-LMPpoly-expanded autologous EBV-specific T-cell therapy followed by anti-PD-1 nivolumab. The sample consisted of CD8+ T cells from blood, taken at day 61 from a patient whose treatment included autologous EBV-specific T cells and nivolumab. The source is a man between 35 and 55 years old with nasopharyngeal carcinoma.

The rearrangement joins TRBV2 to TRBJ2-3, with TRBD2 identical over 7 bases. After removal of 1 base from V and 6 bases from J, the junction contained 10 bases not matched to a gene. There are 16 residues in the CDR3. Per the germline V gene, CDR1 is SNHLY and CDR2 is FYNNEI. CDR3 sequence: CASSEGSSGLWDTQYF. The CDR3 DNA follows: TGTGCCAGCAGTGAAGGGTCTAGCGGCCTTTGGGATACGCAGTATTTT.

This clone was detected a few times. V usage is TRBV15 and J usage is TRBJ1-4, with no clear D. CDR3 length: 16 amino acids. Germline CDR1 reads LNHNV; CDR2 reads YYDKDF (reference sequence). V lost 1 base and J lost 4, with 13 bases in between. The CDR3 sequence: CATSRGPGPRNEKLFF. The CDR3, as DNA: TGTGCCACCAGCAGAGGTCCCGGGCCTCGTAATGAAAAACTGTTTTTT.

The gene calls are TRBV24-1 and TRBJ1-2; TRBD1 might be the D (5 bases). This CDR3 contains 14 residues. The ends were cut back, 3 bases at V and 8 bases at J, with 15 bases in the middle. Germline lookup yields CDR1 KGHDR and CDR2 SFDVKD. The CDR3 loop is CATSDRAGLAGYTF. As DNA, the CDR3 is TGTGCCACCAGTGATCGCGCGGGGCTAGCCGGCTACACCTTC.